These 22 T cell receptor beta chains were all obtained from the same sample, sequenced in a study of T cells in Graves' hyperthyroidism and ophthalmopathy. Authors of the study amplified TCR beta CDR3 regions from RNA transcripts. HTBI primers drove first-round RT-PCR of the TCR CDR3. TCRdb re-derived calls from the multiplex PCR reads in MiXCR, one entry per CDR3 protein. This table has around 660,000 distinct CDR3 sequences, just under 45% appearing once. The sample was peripheral blood or thyroid tissue (not recorded which). The receptors come from an adult man with Graves' disease, either hyperthyroidism or ophthalmopathy (not recorded which).

This chain joins TRBV2 and TRBJ2-5, with a possible D match to TRBD1 (6 bases). V lost 2 bases and J 9 bases, leaving 16 bases between the germline ends. The germline CDR1 and CDR2 sequences are SNHLY and FYNNEI. CDR3 length equals 14 residues. This CDR3 reads CASSENREGQPQYF. The CDR3 coding sequence is TGTGCCAGCAGTGAAAACAGGGAAGGTCAGCCCCAGTACTTC.

This clonotype was seen only a few times. The V gene is TRBV6-6, the J gene TRBJ2-5; 9 bases line up with TRBD2. J lost 4 bases, V lost 2 bases, and 8 bases had no gene match. Germline V gene lookup returns CDR1 MNHNY and CDR2 SVGAGI (reference sequence). CDR3 length: 16 amino acids. The CDR3 coding sequence is TGTGCCAGCAGTTACGGTGTAGCGGGAGAGAGAGAGACCCAGTACTTC. Amino acids: CASSYGVAGERETQYF.

This clonotype was counted a few times. This rearrangement joins TRBV20-1 to TRBJ1-5, with D perhaps TRBD1 (5 bases). The CDR3 extends over 14 amino acids. Germline V gives CDR1 DFQATT, CDR2 SNEGSKA (reference sequence). V shed 5 bases and J shed 5 bases, with 16 bases lying between them. The DNA for the CDR3 is TGCAGTGCTGACCCGGGACGGATGGATCAGCCCCAGCATTTT. Its translation is CSADPGRMDQPQHF.

This clonotype occurred many times. The chain is built from TRBV29-1 and TRBJ2-7; either TRBD1 or TRBD2 may fit D (5 bases each). The CDR3 is 14 residues long. Trimming stripped 2 bases from V and 0 bases from J, with 11 bases between. From germline, CDR1 is SQVTM and CDR2 ANQGSEA. The CDR3 reads CSVECEGSSYEQYF. CDR3 nucleotides: TGCAGCGTTGAATGCGAGGGGAGCTCCTACGAGCAGTACTTC.

This rearrangement joins TRBV2 to TRBJ2-7, with TRBD1 matching 7 bases. Germline V CDR1 and CDR2: SNHLY, FYNNEI. Germline trimming cut 6 bases from V and 5 bases from J; bases unmatched to any gene: 10. The CDR3 is 14 amino acids. The CDR3 reads CASSQGTEINEQYF. In nucleotides, the CDR3 is TGTGCCAGCAGCCAAGGGACAGAGATAAACGAGCAGTACTTC.

This clonotype has just one count. Given the absence of the conserved phenylalanine or tryptophan at the CDR3 end, a read error is likely. The gene calls are TRBV20-1 and TRBJ1-1, with unresolved D. The CDR3 length is 13 residues. V lost 5 bases and J 1 base, leaving 11 bases between the germline ends. Per the germline V gene, CDR1 is DFQATT and CDR2 is SNEGSKA (reference sequence). CDR3 amino acids: CSAGLSGNTEAFL. The CDR3 nucleotides read TGCAGTGCTGGGCTTTCGGGGAACACTGAAGCTTTCCTT.

Only a few counts were recorded for this clonotype. V is TRBV5-1 and J is TRBJ1-3; TRBD1 matches 7 bases. This CDR3 is 15 amino acids long. The J segment lost 4 bases and the V segment lost 1 base, leaving 5 bases of the junction unmatched. Germline loops: CDR1 SGHRS, CDR2 YFSETQ. The CDR3 spells CASSLMTGPGNTIYF. The CDR3 bases are TGCGCCAGCAGCTTGATGACAGGGCCGGGAAACACCATATATTTT.

This clonotype was picked up one time. The J gene is TRBJ1-1, the V gene TRBV10-3; D uncertain. Per germline, CDR1 ENHRY and CDR2 SYGVKD. This CDR3 is built from 11 residues. V gave up 10 bases and J gave up 5 bases, with 11 bases separating them. CDR3 amino acids: CASAAGTEAFF. The CDR3 coding sequence is TGTGCCAGCGCGGCCGGGACTGAAGCTTTCTTT.

The chain recombines TRBV7-2 with TRBJ1-2; the D is unclear. V was shortened by 5 bases and J by 6 bases, with 13 bases between the two germline ends. The CDR3 consists of 13 residues. Per germline, CDR1 SGHTA and CDR2 FQGNSA. The chain's CDR3 is CASSKIGVNGYTF. The DNA for the CDR3 is TGTGCCAGCAGCAAGATAGGTGTCAATGGCTACACCTTC.

J is TRBJ1-1 and V is TRBV19; a possible D gene is TRBD1 (5 bases). V lost 7 bases, J lost 1 base, and 16 bases lay in between. The CDR3 covers 15 residues. Germline CDR1 and CDR2: LNHDA and SQIVND (reference sequence). The CDR3 sequence: CASTELGRANTEAFF. The CDR3 DNA sequence: TGTGCCAGTACCGAGTTGGGCAGGGCGAACACTGAAGCTTTCTTT.

This clonotype was seen a single time. The chain joins TRBV20-1 to TRBJ1-2; TRBD1 matches at 10 bases. This CDR3 has 15 residues. The V segment lost 3 bases and the J segment 4 bases; nucleotides outside the gene matches: 8. Looked up from germline, CDR1 is DFQATT and CDR2 is SNEGSKA (reference sequence). The CDR3: CSASLRDRGLYGYTF. Here the CDR3 DNA reads TGCAGTGCTAGTCTCCGGGACAGGGGCCTCTATGGCTACACCTTC.

This clonotype appeared a few times. V and J are TRBV20-1 and TRBJ2-7; 9 bases are shared with TRBD1. Germline loops: CDR1 DFQATT, CDR2 SNEGSKA (reference sequence). There are 12 residues in the CDR3. The ends lost 6 bases at V and 6 bases at J; junction bases unmatched: 6. The CDR3 DNA reads TGCAGTGCAGCTCGGACAGGGGCCGAGCAGTACTTC. Its protein is CSAARTGAEQYF.

The genes are TRBV19 and TRBJ2-7, with 10 bases aligning to TRBD1. The CDR3 runs to 15 residues. The V gene end was trimmed by 3 bases and the J gene end by 4 bases; junction bases not matched to a gene: 6. Germline V gene sequence: CDR1 LNHDA, CDR2 SQIVND (reference sequence). The CDR3 protein is CASSMGQGSAYEQYF. CDR3 in DNA: TGTGCCAGTAGTATGGGACAGGGGTCAGCGTACGAGCAGTACTTC. The full variable domain, in which reference TRBV19 and TRBJ2-7 provide the parts outside the CDR3, is DGGITQSPKYLFRKEGQNVTLSCEQNLNHDAMYWYRQDPGQGLRLIYYSQIVNDFQKGDIAEGYSVSREKKESFPLTVTSAQKNPTAFYLCASSMGQGSAYEQYFGPGTRLTVT.

The chain is built from TRBV7-8 and TRBJ2-7; D gene ambiguous. V lost 3 bases, J lost 5 bases, and 17 bases lay in between. Germline-derived CDR1 and CDR2 are SGHVS and FQNEAQ. The CDR3 spans 15 residues. The DNA of the CDR3 is TGTGCCAGCAGCTTGGCTCCCCGGGCTACGGACGAGCAGTACTTC. Translating it yields CASSLAPRATDEQYF.

This clonotype was picked up many times. The CDR3 is CALGGTVYGYTF. CDR3 DNA sequence: TGTGCCTTAGGGGGGACGGTTTATGGCTACACCTTC. The chain recombines TRBV7-9 with TRBJ1-2, with a possible D match to TRBD1 (6 bases). CDR3 length: 12 residues. The germline V gene has CDR1 SEHNR and CDR2 FQNEAQ (reference sequence). Trimming pared 11 bases from V and 5 bases from J, leaving 15 bases between. The full variable domain, completed using reference TRBV7-9 and TRBJ1-2, is DTGVSQNPRHKITKRGQNVTFRCDPISEHNRLYWYRQTLGQGPEFLTYFQNEAQLEKSRLLSDRFSAERPKGSFSTLEIQRTEQGDSAMYLCALGGTVYGYTFGSGTRLTVV.

Note on this clonotype: The junction and the germline gene differ at one end; a read error may be behind it. The genes are TRBV6-5 and TRBJ1-6, with 7 nucleotides matching TRBD1. The CDR3 is made up of 13 amino acids. Germline loops: CDR1 MNHEY, CDR2 SVGAGI. CDR3 sequence reads: CASRAGGYSPLHF. Here the CDR3 DNA reads TGCGCCAGCAGGGCAGGGGGTTATTCACCCCTCCACTTT.

This sequence joins TRBV20-1 and TRBJ1-6; 9 positions match TRBD1. The CDR3 loop spans 16 amino acids. CDR1 DFQATT and CDR2 SNEGSKA come from the germline V gene (reference sequence). Unmatched junction bases numbered 9, after V lost 3 bases and J lost 6 bases. DNA of the CDR3: TGCAGTGCTAGGAAGGGACAGGGCGTCTTTAATTCACCCCTCCACTTT. Amino acid sequence: CSARKGQGVFNSPLHF.

This clonotype was counted a single time. The CDR3 nucleotides read TGTGCCAGCAGTTTAATAGTGGATCAGGGGGGGGCAGCTTTCTTT. Its translation: CASSLIVDQGGAAFF. The V and J genes are TRBV7-9 and TRBJ1-1, with 7 bases lining up with TRBD1. Germline values: CDR1 SEHNR, CDR2 FQNEAQ (reference sequence). CDR3 length equals 15 residues. The junction had 17 bases not matched to a gene; V was cut back by 6 bases and J by 10 bases. The full variable domain, with the rest looked up from reference TRBV7-9 and TRBJ1-1, is DTGVSQNPRHKITKRGQNVTFRCDPISEHNRLYWYRQTLGQGPEFLTYFQNEAQLEKSRLLSDRFSAERPKGSFSTLEIQRTEQGDSAMYLCASSLIVDQGGAAFFGQGTRLTVV.

The V and J genes are TRBV6-1 and TRBJ1-1; 11 nucleotides align to TRBD1. Per germline, CDR1 MNHNS and CDR2 SASEGT. The CDR3 length is 15 residues. V lost 5 bases to trimming and J lost 5 bases; unmatched junction nucleotides: 7. CDR3 nucleotide sequence: TGTGCCAGCAGTTACGTTGGGACAGGGGGTACTGAAGCTTTCTTT. Translation: CASSYVGTGGTEAFF.

This clonotype occurred many times. This rearrangement joins TRBV10-3 to TRBJ1-1, with a possible D match to TRBD1 (5 bases). The CDR3 sequence is 14 residues long. V was shortened by 0 bases and J by 1 base, with 6 bases between the two germline ends. Per the germline V gene, CDR1 is ENHRY and CDR2 is SYGVKD. In DNA form, the CDR3 reads TGTGCCATCAGTGAGTCTGGGACGAACACTGAAGCTTTCTTT. Its protein product is CAISESGTNTEAFF.

The V gene is TRBV14, the J gene TRBJ2-7, with TRBD1 as a possible D gene (7 bases). This CDR3 has 16 amino acids. Trimming pared 2 bases from V and 3 bases from J, leaving 17 bases between. The germline V gene has CDR1 SGHDN and CDR2 FVKESK. The CDR3 sequence is CASSQRQGGLYYEQYF. CDR3 coding DNA: TGTGCCAGCAGCCAACGCCAGGGGGGACTCTACTACGAGCAGTACTTC.

Many counts were recorded for this clonotype. V usage is TRBV2 and J usage is TRBJ1-1; D unclear. This CDR3 is 11 amino acids long. Trimming removed 10 bases from V and 1 base from J, with 7 bases in between. Germline CDR1 and CDR2: SNHLY and FYNNEI. CDR3 residues: CAILRNTEAFF. The CDR3 nucleotides are TGTGCCATTCTGAGGAACACTGAAGCTTTCTTT.